This T cell receptor beta chain was captured by sequencing in a study of blood T cell repertoires in COVID-19. Study-wide context: PBMCs, B-cell-depleted T cells, or T cells were the source of the cDNA or gDNA that made up the material.

The germline CDR1 and CDR2 sequences are LGHNA and YNFKEQ. The CDR3 length is 18 residues. The germline V and J ends were trimmed by 1 base and 4 bases, with 21 bases remaining between them. Original data processing: By means of reference gene primer amplification, nucleated cell counts were estimated. Libraries were prepared by immunoSEQ multiplex PCR; TCRdb keeps only in-frame clonotypes and omits some of them. V, J and clone size are those of that table, while D and trimming were read from the DNA. The table lists 110,000 to 150,000 clones, 84% of them singletons. The genes are TRBV4-2 and TRBJ2-3; no clear D gene. The sample comprised peripheral blood. This receptor was obtained from a human donor in a cohort sampled during active COVID-19. The CDR3 DNA is TGTGCCAGCAGCCAAGCCGGCCTCCTCACGACATCGGCAGATACGCAGTATTTT. Protein product: CASSQAGLLTTSADTQYF.